The clone carrying this T cell receptor beta chain was detected ten times or more. The junction had 7 bases not matched to a gene; V was cut back by 5 bases and J by 3 bases. Germline V gene data show CDR1 as SGHVS and CDR2 as FNYEAQ. This CDR3 has 15 residues. TCRdb redid the calling of the reads with MiXCR, one entry per CDR3 protein. The sample consists of roughly 760,000 distinct CDR3 sequences, approximately 40% of them appearing once. The data were taken from a study of T cell repertoires in cytomegalovirus infection. Whole-study context: Public TCR beta signature analysis indicated the presence of both CMV infection and matching HLA type.

The specimen sequenced was PBMCs. V and J are TRBV7-6 and TRBJ1-5, with 7 nucleotides matching TRBD1. This receptor was identified in a human donor in good health (CMV status not recorded). Some clones in this sample may be carry-over from other donors' samples. The CDR3 spells CASSERDSYNQPQHF. CDR3 nucleotide sequence: TGTGCCAGCAGCGAACGGGACAGCTACAATCAGCCCCAGCATTTT.